This T cell receptor beta chain was retrieved from a study of glioma-infiltrating T cells. Using RNA template, CDR3s of TCR alpha and beta were amplified with iRepertoire arm-PCR. TCRdb ran MiXCR on the multiplex PCR reads and lists one entry per CDR3 protein. The sample comprises about 140,000 distinct CDR3 sequences, approximately 39% of which are singletons, and roughly 20% rests with the top ten. The germline V and J ends were trimmed by 3 bases and 0 bases, with 10 bases remaining between them. The CDR3 covers 15 residues. CDR1 is SGHDN and CDR2 is FVKESK in the germline V gene. The sample holds a few counts of this clonotype.

The source material was glioma tissue, nonneoplastic brain tissue, or PBMCs (not recorded which). The rearrangement uses TRBV14 and TRBJ2-3; D unresolved. This clonotype originated in a human donor with low-grade glioma or glioblastoma, undergoing nonglioma brain surgery, or in good health (not recorded which). The CDR3 nucleotides read TGTGCCAGCAGCCACTCCCTCCGGAGCACAGATACGCAGTATTTT. Protein: CASSHSLRSTDTQYF.